This passage covers 18 T cell receptor beta chains from one sample sequenced in a study of cytomegalovirus exposure and HLA in healthy donors. Primers for the PCR totalled 60 Vbeta and 13 Jbeta. Clones were read by immunoSEQ multiplex PCR, and TCRdb kept only the in-frame ones, dropping some. The sample holds roughly 200,000 clones. The specimen sequenced was PBMCs. The receptors come from a man in his thirties or forties in good health and CMV-seronegative.

The chain combines TRBV11-3 with TRBJ2-7; TRBD2 matches 11 bases. Looked up from germline, CDR1 is SGHNT and CDR2 is YENEEA. The CDR3 is 18 residues long. Trimming at V came to 1 base and at J to 0 bases, leaving 8 bases not matched to a gene. This chain's CDR3 is CASSLGEPGLADSYEQYF. Here the CDR3 DNA reads TGTGCCAGCAGCTTAGGAGAACCGGGACTAGCGGACTCCTACGAGCAGTACTTC.

The gene calls are TRBV9 and TRBJ2-3; D not resolved. The CDR3 length is 17 residues. The germline gives CDR1 SGDLS, CDR2 YYNGEE. The V end lost 0 bases, the J end lost 1 base, and 15 bases lay between the germline ends. CDR3 sequence: CASSVELPRSGTDTQYF. The CDR3 region has the DNA TGTGCCAGCAGCGTAGAGCTTCCCCGGTCGGGCACAGATACGCAGTATTTT.

The V call is TRBV5-4, the J call TRBJ1-6, with a tentative D call TRBD1 (5 bases). This CDR3 is 14 amino acids long. Looked up from germline, CDR1 is SGHNT and CDR2 is YYREEE (reference sequence). V lost 3 bases to trimming and J lost 7 bases, with 11 bases between them. The CDR3 sequence is CASSSDTLNSPLHF. For the CDR3, the DNA is TGTGCCAGCAGCTCGGACACCCTCAATTCACCCCTCCACTTT.

The gene calls are TRBV7-8 and TRBJ1-1, with D hard to call. The CDR3 length is 16 residues. The ends were cut back, 5 bases at V and 0 bases at J, with 16 bases in the middle. In germline, CDR1 is SGHVS, CDR2 FQNEAQ. The DNA of the CDR3 is TGTGCCAGCAGCGCCCTCGCGGGGTTCATGAACACTGAAGCTTTCTTT. Residues: CASSALAGFMNTEAFF.

The J gene is TRBJ1-1, the V gene TRBV5-8; TRBD1 aligns across 8 bases. This CDR3 has 12 residues. Trimming removed 1 base from V and 8 bases from J; junction bases left unmatched: 1. Germline CDR1 and CDR2: SGHTS and YDEGEE. The CDR3 spells CASSLWDREAFF. The CDR3 DNA sequence: TGTGCCAGCAGCTTGTGGGACAGGGAAGCTTTCTTT.

V is TRBV6-9 and J is TRBJ2-1, with D hard to call. This CDR3 has 15 amino acids. Trimming took 6 bases from V and 2 from J, leaving 14 bases between them. Germline V gene sequence: CDR1 MNHGY, CDR2 SVAAGI. The CDR3 sequence is CASRPQRDAYNEQFF. The CDR3 nucleotides are TGTGCCAGCAGGCCCCAGCGAGACGCCTACAATGAGCAGTTCTTC.

The CDR3 reads CASSIGSGVQTQYF. In DNA form, the CDR3 reads TGTGCCAGTAGTATAGGGAGCGGGGTACAGACCCAGTACTTC. This sequence joins TRBV19 and TRBJ2-5; 7 bases map to TRBD2. Germline CDR1 reads LNHDA; CDR2 reads SQIVND (reference sequence). J gave up 6 bases and V 1 base, and 5 bases lay outside the gene matches. The CDR3 runs 14 residues.

V gene TRBV6-5 combines with J gene TRBJ2-5, with D possibly being TRBD2 (5 bases). Trimming removed 5 bases at V and 3 bases at J, with 13 bases between. The germline gives CDR1 MNHEY, CDR2 SVGAGI. This CDR3 comprises 14 residues. This CDR3 is CASSAEPREETQYF. DNA of the CDR3: TGTGCCAGCAGTGCCGAGCCGAGGGAAGAGACCCAGTACTTC.

V gene TRBV25-1 combines with J gene TRBJ2-7; TRBD1 agrees at 8 bases. The V gene's germline CDR1 is MGHDK and CDR2 SYGVNS. Trimming took 10 bases from V and 6 from J; bases not matched to a gene: 11. This CDR3 has 13 residues. The CDR3 region has the DNA TGTGCCACCTCCATCAGGGGGCAGGGCGAGCAGTACTTC. This sequence encodes CATSIRGQGEQYF.

The genes are TRBV6-1 and TRBJ2-1; 9 bases fit TRBD1. The CDR3 contains 16 residues. V was pared by 3 bases and J by 4 bases, with 7 bases of the junction left unmatched. Germline V gives CDR1 MNHNS, CDR2 SASEGT. The CDR3 reads CASSDQGTGNYNEQFF. The DNA of the CDR3 is TGTGCCAGCAGTGACCAAGGGACAGGGAATTACAATGAGCAGTTCTTC.

The chain employs TRBV27 and TRBJ1-1; maybe TRBD1 (6 bases). Looked up from germline, CDR1 is MNHEY and CDR2 is SMNVEV (reference sequence). V lost 4 bases, J lost 2 bases, and 17 bases lay in between. The length of the CDR3 is 16 residues. The CDR3 region is CASSSRPGAVNTEAFF. CDR3 bases: TGTGCCAGCAGTTCCCGGCCAGGGGCCGTCAACACTGAAGCTTTCTTT.

The chain employs TRBV7-6 and TRBJ2-7; 7 bases agree with TRBD1. The CDR3 is made up of 12 amino acids. From germline, CDR1 is SGHVS and CDR2 FNYEAQ. J gave up 6 bases and V 6 bases, and 5 bases lay outside the gene matches. The CDR3 reads CASSRGGVEQYF. The CDR3 region has the DNA TGTGCCAGCAGTCGAGGGGGCGTCGAGCAGTACTTC.

The CDR3: CASSSGLAVNNEQFF. The DNA for the CDR3 is TGTGCCAGCAGCTCCGGACTAGCGGTGAACAATGAGCAGTTCTTC. V usage is TRBV11-2 and J usage is TRBJ2-1; 10 bases agree with TRBD2. The CDR3 consists of 15 residues. V was pared by 4 bases and J by 5 bases, with 5 bases of the junction left unmatched. CDR1 and CDR2 (germline): SGHAT, FQNNGV.

This rearrangement joins TRBV6-1 to TRBJ1-1; TRBD1 aligns across 10 bases. V lost 5 bases and J lost 5; bases outside the gene matches: 5. Germline CDR1 is MNHNS and CDR2 is SASEGT. This CDR3 comprises 14 residues. The CDR3 loop reads CASSLGQGLTEAFF. CDR3 bases: TGTGCCAGCAGTTTGGGACAGGGGTTGACTGAAGCTTTCTTT.

The V gene is TRBV15, the J gene TRBJ2-7; the match to TRBD1 covers 9 bases. This CDR3 comprises 16 residues. V was pared by 0 bases and J by 4 bases, with 7 bases of the junction left unmatched. Germline CDR1 LNHNV, CDR2 YYDKDF (reference sequence). CDR3 sequence: CATSRDRGQGRYEQYF. The CDR3 region has the DNA TGTGCCACCAGCAGAGATAGGGGACAGGGACGATACGAGCAGTACTTC. Variable domain in full (rest from reference TRBV15 and TRBJ2-7): DAMVIQNPRYQVTQFGKPVTLSCSQTLNHNVMYWYQQKSSQAPKLLFHYYDKDFNNEADTPDNFQSRRPNTSFCFLDIRSPGLGDTAMYLCATSRDRGQGRYEQYFGPGTRLTVT.

V is TRBV5-6 and J is TRBJ2-2; D possibly corresponds to TRBD2 (6 bases). V lost 4 bases and J 4 bases, leaving 17 bases between the germline ends. The germline V gene has CDR1 SGHDT and CDR2 YYEEEE. The length of the CDR3 is 16 residues. Here the CDR3 DNA reads TGTGCCAGCAGCCCCGGTTGGAGGGTAGGCACCGGGGAGCTGTTTTTT. Encoded protein: CASSPGWRVGTGELFF. Variable domain in full (rest from reference TRBV5-6 and TRBJ2-2): DAGVTQSPTHLIKTRGQQVTLRCSPKSGHDTVSWYQQALGQGPQFIFQYYEEEERQRGNFPDRFSGHQFPNYSSELNVNALLLGDSALYLCASSPGWRVGTGELFFGEGSRLTVL.

This sequence joins TRBV10-3 and TRBJ1-2, with 11 positions matching TRBD1. The CDR3 has 15 amino acids. Germline CDR1 reads ENHRY; CDR2 reads SYGVKD. V was clipped by 6 bases and J by 8 bases; unmatched bases: 11. The CDR3 sequence is CAIRKGQGVGRGYTF. The CDR3 DNA follows: TGTGCCATCAGGAAGGGACAGGGGGTCGGGCGAGGCTACACCTTC.

The rearrangement joins TRBV10-3 to TRBJ2-5; the D gene is possibly TRBD2 (6 bases). The DNA end is a closer match to TRBJ2-7, so the J assignment may be wrong. The CDR3 is made up of 13 amino acids. Germline V gene sequence: CDR1 ENHRY, CDR2 SYGVKD. CDR3 region: CAISEETSYEQYF. In DNA form, the CDR3 reads TGTGCCATCAGTGAAGAGACTAGCTACGAGCAGTACTTC.